Given below is one T cell receptor beta chain in context. Its target is unknown. Germline loops: CDR1 MNHNY, CDR2 SVGAGI (reference sequence). The CDR3 runs to 13 residues. Deletions cut 6 bases from V and 0 bases from J, with 6 bases between. These data are taken from a study of T cell responses to AZD1222 COVID-19 vaccine. Regarding the study as a whole: Donors were mostly white British, more females; clonal diversity possibly underestimated. The study found vaccine-associated CD4 TCRs spanning spike, dominant at 160-218 and 743-854. Nearly half of the spike-specific TCRs reportedly recognize variant regions that carry no mutations.

TCRdb keeps only in-frame clones here, not all; method: immunoSEQ multiplex PCR. The data contain 130,000 to 150,000 clones, roughly 91% of them singletons. The sample consisted of peripheral blood, taken 28 days after the second AZD1222 dose. The rearrangement links TRBV6-6 to TRBJ1-5; D not certain. This TCR was sampled from an adult who received the AZD1222 COVID-19 vaccine. Here the CDR3 DNA reads TGTGCCAGCAGAATGGATAGCAATCAGCCCCAGCATTTT. Residues: CASRMDSNQPQHF.